A single sample is the source of the 4 T cell receptor beta chains below, sequenced in a study of blood T cell repertoires in COVID-19. Profiled with immunoSEQ multiplex PCR; TCRdb holds only in-frame clones, not every one. Among roughly 190,000 clones listed, about 80% were seen once. The sequencing sample was made of peripheral blood. The receptors originated from a woman aged 60-75 years with COVID-19, enrolled during active disease.

The chain recombines TRBV28 with TRBJ1-2, with unresolved D. Trimming took 6 bases from V and 5 from J, leaving 13 bases between them. Germline lookup yields CDR1 MDHEN and CDR2 SYDVKM. This CDR3 is built from 13 residues. CDR3 region: CASSRLMKYGYTF. CDR3 nucleotides: TGTGCCAGCAGCCGACTCATGAAGTATGGCTACACCTTC.

The sample holds one count of this clone. The V and J genes are TRBV15 and TRBJ1-6; D unclear. Germline loops: CDR1 LNHNV, CDR2 YYDKDF (reference sequence). This CDR3 has 15 residues. The V end lost 0 bases, the J end lost 7 bases, and 10 bases lay between the germline ends. The CDR3 DNA reads as TGTGCCACCAGCAGAGATCGTTTGGAGAATTCACCCCTCCACTTT. This gives the protein CATSRDRLENSPLHF.

V is TRBV28 and J is TRBJ1-2; D ambiguous. V lost 7 bases and J lost 1, with 22 bases in between. CDR3 length: 17 amino acids. Germline V lookup: CDR1 MDHEN, CDR2 SYDVKM. DNA of the CDR3: TGTGCCAGCAAACCCTTCCGGGGAGACGGACGTAACTATGGCTACACCTTC. It specifies CASKPFRGDGRNYGYTF.

CDR3 sequence: CAISESAGLLSGQPQHF. CDR3 DNA: TGTGCCATCAGTGAGTCGGCAGGCCTTCTATCGGGGCAGCCCCAGCATTTT. The V and J genes are TRBV10-3 and TRBJ1-5, with no clear D. The ends were cut back, 0 bases at V and 7 bases at J, with 19 bases in the middle. CDR3 length: 17 residues. CDR1 is ENHRY, CDR2 SYGVKD, per germline.